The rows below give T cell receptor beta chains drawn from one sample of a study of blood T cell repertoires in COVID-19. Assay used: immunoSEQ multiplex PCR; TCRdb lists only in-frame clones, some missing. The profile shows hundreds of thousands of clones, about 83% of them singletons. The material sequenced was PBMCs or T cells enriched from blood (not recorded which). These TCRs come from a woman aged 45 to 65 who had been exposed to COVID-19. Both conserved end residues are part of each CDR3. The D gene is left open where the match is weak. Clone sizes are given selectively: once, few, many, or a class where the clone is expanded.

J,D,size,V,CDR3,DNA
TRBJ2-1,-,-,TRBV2,CASSAGTGNEQFF,TGTGCCAGCAGTGCCGGGACTGGGAATGAGCAGTTCTTC
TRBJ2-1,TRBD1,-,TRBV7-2,CASSLALIATGVGEQFF,TGTGCCAGCAGCTTAGCGCTAATTGCGACAGGGGTAGGGGAGCAGTTCTTC
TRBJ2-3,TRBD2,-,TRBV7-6,CASSLGPSGRTDTQYF,TGTGCCAGCAGCTTAGGTCCTAGCGGGCGCACAGATACGCAGTATTTT
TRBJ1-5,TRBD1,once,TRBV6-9,CASILQGESNQPQHF,TGTGCCAGCATTTTACAGGGGGAAAGCAATCAGCCCCAGCATTTT
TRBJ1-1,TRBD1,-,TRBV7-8,CASSLVRGQGTEAFF,TGTGCCAGCAGCTTAGTTAGGGGACAGGGGACTGAAGCTTTCTTT
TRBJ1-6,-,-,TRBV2,CAGHIDYNSPLHF,TGTGCCGGACACATTGACTATAATTCACCCCTCCACTTT
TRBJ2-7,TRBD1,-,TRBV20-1,CSAQQGYEQYF,TGCAGTGCTCAACAGGGGTACGAGCAGTACTTC
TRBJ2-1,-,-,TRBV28,CASTTGSLTYNEQFF,TGTGCCAGTACAACAGGGTCCCTCACCTACAATGAGCAGTTCTTC
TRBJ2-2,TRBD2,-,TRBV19,CASSILGLAIPGELFF,TGTGCCAGTAGTATTCTGGGACTAGCAATTCCCGGGGAGCTGTTTTTT
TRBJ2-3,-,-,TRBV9,CASSVAEADTDTQYF,TGTGCCAGCAGCGTAGCCGAGGCCGACACAGATACGCAGTATTTT
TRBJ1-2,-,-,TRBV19,CASRVRGLNSEASGYTF,TGTGCCAGTAGGGTCAGGGGCTTGAACTCGGAAGCCTCAGGCTACACCTTC
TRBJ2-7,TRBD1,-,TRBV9,CASSPMGQGAYEQYF,TGTGCCAGCAGCCCCATGGGACAGGGGGCCTACGAGCAGTACTTC
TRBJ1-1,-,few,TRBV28,CASGKPTSMNTEAFF,TGTGCCAGCGGTAAGCCAACCTCCATGAACACTGAAGCTTTCTTT
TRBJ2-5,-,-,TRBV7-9,CASSFFLVADQETQYF,TGTGCCAGCAGCTTCTTCCTAGTAGCGGACCAAGAGACCCAGTACTTC
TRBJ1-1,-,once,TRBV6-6,CASSYSGGETEAFF,TGTGCCAGCAGTTACTCGGGGGGAGAGACTGAAGCTTTCTTT
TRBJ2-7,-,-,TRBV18,CASSPQQGITYEQYF,TGTGCCAGCTCACCCCAACAGGGAATCACCTACGAGCAGTACTTC
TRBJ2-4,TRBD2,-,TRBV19,CASSKDRGTSDIAKNIQYF,TGTGCCAGTAGTAAAGATCGAGGGACTAGCGATATAGCCAAAAACATTCAGTACTTC
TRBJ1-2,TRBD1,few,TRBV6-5,CASRGNRDRAYGYTF,TGTGCCAGCAGGGGGAACCGGGACAGGGCCTATGGCTACACCTTC
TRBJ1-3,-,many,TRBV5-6,CASSLEGPGNTIYF,TGTGCCAGCAGCTTGGAGGGGCCTGGAAACACCATATATTTT
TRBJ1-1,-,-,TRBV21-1,CASSSNRDREAFF,TGTGCCAGCAGCTCTAACCGGGACAGAGAAGCTTTCTTT
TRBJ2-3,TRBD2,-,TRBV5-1,CASSFIQGGDTQYF,TGCGCCAGCAGCTTTATCCAGGGAGGGGATACGCAGTATTTT
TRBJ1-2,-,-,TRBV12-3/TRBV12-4,CASSESGYGYTF,TGTGCCAGCAGTGAGTCCGGGTATGGCTACACCTTC
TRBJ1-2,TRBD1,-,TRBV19,CASQPLQGGNYGYTF,TGTGCCAGTCAGCCACTACAGGGGGGTAACTATGGCTACACCTTC
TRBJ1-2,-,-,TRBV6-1,CASSEAGRTYGYTF,TGTGCCAGCAGTGAAGCGGGCAGAACCTATGGCTACACCTTC
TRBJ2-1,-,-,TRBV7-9,CASSITDFHNEQFF,TGTGCCAGCAGCATAACGGACTTCCACAATGAGCAGTTCTTC
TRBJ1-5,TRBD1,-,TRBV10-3,CAISDPGQGADQPQHF,TGTGCCATCAGTGATCCAGGACAGGGGGCCGATCAGCCCCAGCATTTT
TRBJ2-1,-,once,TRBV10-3,CASQEGNEQFF,TGTGCTTCGCAGGAAGGAAATGAGCAGTTCTTC
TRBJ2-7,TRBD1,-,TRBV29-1,CSAGTGKREQYF,TGCAGCGCCGGGACAGGGAAAAGGGAGCAGTACTTC
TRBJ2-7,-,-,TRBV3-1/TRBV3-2,CASSRRGTPSYEQYF,TGTGCCAGCAGCCGAAGGGGTACCCCATCCTACGAGCAGTACTTC
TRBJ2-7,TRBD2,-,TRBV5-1,CASSGRWGGSYEQYF,TGCGCCAGCAGCGGGAGGTGGGGGGGCTCCTACGAGCAGTACTTC
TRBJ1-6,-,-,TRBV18,CASSLNPPGDNSPLHF,TGTGCCAGCTCACTCAACCCCCCAGGGGATAATTCACCCCTCCACTTT
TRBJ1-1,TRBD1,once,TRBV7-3,CASSSMTGGEAFF,TGTGCCAGCAGCTCAATGACAGGGGGGGAAGCTTTCTTT
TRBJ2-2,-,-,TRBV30,CAWSALTGELFF,TGTGCCTGGAGTGCGCTAACCGGGGAGCTGTTTTTT
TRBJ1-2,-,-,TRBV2,CASSEREGRYYGYTF,TGTGCCAGCAGTGAGAGAGAGGGTCGTTACTATGGCTACACCTTC
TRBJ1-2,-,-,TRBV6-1,CASSEALRTPYGYTF,TGTGCCAGCAGTGAAGCCCTCCGTACTCCCTATGGCTACACCTTC